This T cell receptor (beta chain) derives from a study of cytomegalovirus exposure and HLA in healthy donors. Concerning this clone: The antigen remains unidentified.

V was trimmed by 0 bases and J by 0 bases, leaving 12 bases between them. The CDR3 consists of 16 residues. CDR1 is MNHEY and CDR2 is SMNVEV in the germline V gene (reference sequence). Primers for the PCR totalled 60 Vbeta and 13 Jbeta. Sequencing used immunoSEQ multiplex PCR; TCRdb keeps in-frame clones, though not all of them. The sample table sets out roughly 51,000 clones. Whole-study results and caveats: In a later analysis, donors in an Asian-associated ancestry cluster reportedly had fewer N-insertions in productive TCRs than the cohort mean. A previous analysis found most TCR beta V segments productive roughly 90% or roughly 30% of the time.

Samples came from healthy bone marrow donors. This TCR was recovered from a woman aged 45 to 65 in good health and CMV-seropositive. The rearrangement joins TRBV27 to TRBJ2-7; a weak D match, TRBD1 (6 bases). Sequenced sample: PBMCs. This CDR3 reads CASSLSSLQGSYEQYF. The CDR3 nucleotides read TGTGCCAGCAGTTTATCGTCCTTACAGGGCTCCTACGAGCAGTACTTC.